The entry that follows covers one T cell receptor beta chain sequence. Germline V gene sequence: CDR1 SGHTA, CDR2 FQGNSA. After removal of 7 bases from V and 3 bases from J, the junction contained 4 bases not matched to a gene. The CDR3 runs 15 residues. This table comes from immunoSEQ multiplex PCR, and its TCRdb copy is limited to in-frame clones, with some not included. The sample has fewer than 200,000 clones, 66% seen once. This record belongs to a study of shared clonotypes between healthy human individuals. The sequencing sample was made of memory CD4+ T cells sorted from blood. The sample's subset: CD45RA-negative fraction. The J gene is TRBJ2-2, the V gene TRBV7-2; 11 bases map to TRBD2. The TCR comes from a man aged 25-45 years in good health. The CDR3, as DNA: TGTGCCAGCAAATTAGCGGGAGGGTACACCGGGGAGCTGTTTTTT. Its translation is CASKLAGGYTGELFF.